A selection of T cell receptor beta chains follows, all from one sample in a study of T cell responses to AZD1222 COVID-19 vaccine. The data were produced by immunoSEQ multiplex PCR, yet TCRdb's version contains in-frame clones alone and is incomplete. The sample carries approximately 150,000 clones, more than 85% recorded once. The specimen comprised peripheral blood, sampled 28 days after the second AZD1222 dose. The receptors originated from an adult who received the AZD1222 COVID-19 vaccine. Both conserved end residues are part of each CDR3. Fields, in order: clone size, D gene, J gene, V gene, CDR3 protein, CDR3 DNA. A D gene is named only where the DNA matches it firmly. The size entry is marked missing in some rows and otherwise reads once, few, many or a size class.

clone size: once
D gene: TRBD1
J gene: TRBJ2-5
V gene: TRBV24-1
CDR3 protein: CATSEPGQGGETQYF
CDR3 DNA: TGTGCCACCAGTGAGCCGGGACAGGGGGGGGAGACCCAGTACTTC

clone size: -
D gene: -
J gene: TRBJ2-7
V gene: TRBV27
CDR3 protein: CASSQSRNYEQYF
CDR3 DNA: TGTGCCAGCAGCCAAAGTCGTAACTACGAGCAGTACTTC

clone size: -
D gene: -
J gene: TRBJ1-5
V gene: TRBV5-1
CDR3 protein: CASSLEAGGSSNQPQHF
CDR3 DNA: TGCGCCAGCAGCTTGGAGGCGGGAGGGAGTAGCAATCAGCCCCAGCATTTT

clone size: -
D gene: -
J gene: TRBJ2-2
V gene: TRBV4-3
CDR3 protein: CASSQDRGLNTGELFF
CDR3 DNA: TGCGCCAGCAGCCAAGACAGGGGCCTGAACACCGGGGAGCTGTTTTTT

clone size: -
D gene: TRBD1
J gene: TRBJ2-5
V gene: TRBV5-1
CDR3 protein: CASSLTGTGYRETQYF
CDR3 DNA: TGCGCCAGCAGCCTGACCGGGACAGGGTACCGAGAGACCCAGTACTTC

clone size: -
D gene: -
J gene: TRBJ1-6
V gene: TRBV7-9
CDR3 protein: CASSVCPRHF
CDR3 DNA: TGTGCCAGCAGCGTATGTCCCCGCCACTTT

clone size: once
D gene: -
J gene: TRBJ1-1
V gene: TRBV7-7
CDR3 protein: CASSLGAYSNTEAFF
CDR3 DNA: TGTGCTAGCAGCCTAGGGGCATACTCGAACACTGAAGCTTTCTTT

clone size: large
D gene: TRBD1
J gene: TRBJ1-2
V gene: TRBV10-3
CDR3 protein: CAIRAGGYGYTF
CDR3 DNA: TGTGCCATCAGGGCAGGGGGCTATGGCTACACCTTC

clone size: once
D gene: -
J gene: TRBJ1-2
V gene: TRBV24-1
CDR3 protein: CATSDGRWGYTF
CDR3 DNA: TGTGCCACCAGTGATGGACGTTGGGGCTACACCTTC

clone size: once
D gene: TRBD1
J gene: TRBJ2-1
V gene: TRBV7-2
CDR3 protein: CASSMQGAGFSSLNNEQFF
CDR3 DNA: TGTGCCAGCAGCATGCAGGGGGCTGGTTTCTCGTCGCTAAACAATGAGCAGTTCTTC

clone size: once
D gene: TRBD1
J gene: TRBJ1-6
V gene: TRBV7-9
CDR3 protein: CASSTALRGDSPLHF
CDR3 DNA: TGTGCCAGCAGCACAGCTCTCAGGGGGGATTCACCCCTCCACTTT

clone size: -
D gene: -
J gene: TRBJ1-1
V gene: TRBV6-5
CDR3 protein: CASRVGVGTEAFF
CDR3 DNA: TGTGCCAGCAGAGTCGGGGTCGGCACTGAAGCTTTCTTT

clone size: -
D gene: TRBD1
J gene: TRBJ2-3
V gene: TRBV7-8
CDR3 protein: CASSTYTGASTDTQYF
CDR3 DNA: TGTGCCAGCAGCACCTACACAGGGGCTAGCACAGATACGCAGTATTTT

clone size: -
D gene: TRBD2
J gene: TRBJ2-7
V gene: TRBV10-3
CDR3 protein: CAISDPWTSGSSEQYF
CDR3 DNA: TGTGCCATCAGTGACCCTTGGACTAGCGGGAGTTCCGAGCAGTACTTC

clone size: -
D gene: -
J gene: TRBJ1-1
V gene: TRBV7-8
CDR3 protein: CASNLRINTEAFF
CDR3 DNA: TGTGCCAGCAACCTCCGGATTAACACTGAAGCTTTCTTT

clone size: -
D gene: -
J gene: TRBJ2-7
V gene: TRBV18
CDR3 protein: CASSAGTDPTVHEQYF
CDR3 DNA: TGTGCCAGCTCAGCAGGGACGGACCCGACCGTCCACGAGCAGTACTTC

clone size: -
D gene: TRBD1
J gene: TRBJ1-1
V gene: TRBV7-2
CDR3 protein: CASSLAGQGGPEAFF
CDR3 DNA: TGTGCCAGCAGCTTAGCGGGACAGGGGGGTCCTGAAGCTTTCTTT

clone size: -
D gene: TRBD1
J gene: TRBJ1-2
V gene: TRBV9
CDR3 protein: CASQSGDRDGYTF
CDR3 DNA: TGTGCCAGTCAGTCCGGCGACAGGGATGGCTACACCTTC

clone size: -
D gene: TRBD2
J gene: TRBJ2-7
V gene: TRBV19
CDR3 protein: CASSPQRGTYEQYF
CDR3 DNA: TGTGCCAGTAGTCCCCAGCGGGGAACCTACGAGCAGTACTTC

clone size: -
D gene: -
J gene: TRBJ2-1
V gene: TRBV28
CDR3 protein: CASSPGGREQFF
CDR3 DNA: TGTGCCAGCAGCCCAGGCGGACGAGAGCAGTTCTTC

clone size: -
D gene: TRBD2
J gene: TRBJ2-3
V gene: TRBV19
CDR3 protein: CASGGTSNTDTQYF
CDR3 DNA: TGTGCCAGCGGAGGGACTAGCAACACAGATACGCAGTATTTT

clone size: -
D gene: -
J gene: TRBJ1-5
V gene: TRBV27
CDR3 protein: CASSSSGPNQPQHF
CDR3 DNA: TGTGCCAGCAGTTCCTCTGGGCCCAATCAGCCCCAGCATTTT

clone size: -
D gene: TRBD1
J gene: TRBJ1-5
V gene: TRBV28
CDR3 protein: CASREGARQPQHF
CDR3 DNA: TGTGCCAGCAGAGAGGGGGCTCGACAGCCCCAGCATTTT

clone size: -
D gene: TRBD1
J gene: TRBJ1-1
V gene: TRBV27
CDR3 protein: CASSHGTGGTEAFF
CDR3 DNA: TGTGCCAGCAGTCACGGGACAGGGGGCACTGAAGCTTTCTTT

clone size: -
D gene: -
J gene: TRBJ2-5
V gene: TRBV7-2
CDR3 protein: CASSLVGRRETQYF
CDR3 DNA: TGTGCCAGCAGCTTAGTAGGCCGACGGGAGACCCAGTACTTC

clone size: once
D gene: -
J gene: TRBJ2-2
V gene: TRBV5-1
CDR3 protein: CASSLAGAAGELFF
CDR3 DNA: TGCGCCAGCAGCTTGGCGGGAGCGGCCGGGGAGCTGTTTTTT

clone size: -
D gene: -
J gene: TRBJ1-2
V gene: TRBV27
CDR3 protein: CASSLTRGRGNGYTF
CDR3 DNA: TGTGCCAGCAGTTTAACTCGGGGGCGGGGTAATGGCTACACCTTC

clone size: -
D gene: TRBD2
J gene: TRBJ2-7
V gene: TRBV7-3
CDR3 protein: CASSPGAGGSYEQYF
CDR3 DNA: TGTGCCAGCAGCCCGGGAGCGGGAGGCTCCTACGAGCAGTACTTC

clone size: -
D gene: -
J gene: TRBJ1-1
V gene: TRBV28
CDR3 protein: CASSLAGTRGWTEAFF
CDR3 DNA: TGTGCCAGCAGTTTAGCTGGGACAAGGGGTTGGACTGAAGCTTTCTTT

clone size: few
D gene: TRBD2
J gene: TRBJ2-4
V gene: TRBV27
CDR3 protein: CASSPSGSVGGTKNIQYF
CDR3 DNA: TGTGCCAGCAGTCCTAGCGGGAGTGTGGGGGGGACCAAAAACATTCAGTACTTC

clone size: -
D gene: -
J gene: TRBJ2-3
V gene: TRBV19
CDR3 protein: CASSIPGDRTQYF
CDR3 DNA: TGTGCCAGTAGTATTCCGGGGGATCGGACGCAGTATTTT

clone size: -
D gene: -
J gene: TRBJ1-2
V gene: TRBV9
CDR3 protein: CASSVGGGYGYTF
CDR3 DNA: TGTGCCAGCAGCGTCGGAGGGGGCTATGGCTACACCTTC

clone size: -
D gene: TRBD1
J gene: TRBJ2-2
V gene: TRBV9
CDR3 protein: CASSRGGAGELFF
CDR3 DNA: TGTGCCAGCAGCAGAGGGGGCGCCGGGGAGCTGTTTTTT

clone size: -
D gene: -
J gene: TRBJ1-1
V gene: TRBV6-5
CDR3 protein: CASSYGTRNEAFF
CDR3 DNA: TGTGCCAGCAGTTACGGGACAAGAAATGAAGCTTTCTTT

clone size: -
D gene: -
J gene: TRBJ2-5
V gene: TRBV7-2
CDR3 protein: CASSLDGVSGTQYF
CDR3 DNA: TGTGCCAGCAGCTTAGACGGCGTTTCAGGGACCCAGTACTTC

clone size: -
D gene: -
J gene: TRBJ1-2
V gene: TRBV2
CDR3 protein: CASPRFESRTYGYTF
CDR3 DNA: TGTGCCAGCCCGAGATTTGAGTCGAGGACCTATGGCTACACCTTC

clone size: once
D gene: TRBD1
J gene: TRBJ1-6
V gene: TRBV28
CDR3 protein: CASQFRFVDRDLYNSPLHF
CDR3 DNA: TGTGCCAGCCAGTTTAGATTCGTGGACAGGGATCTCTATAATTCACCCCTCCACTTT

clone size: -
D gene: -
J gene: TRBJ1-2
V gene: TRBV7-2
CDR3 protein: CASRGGESRYGYTF
CDR3 DNA: TGTGCCAGCAGGGGGGGCGAATCGCGCTATGGCTACACCTTC

clone size: -
D gene: -
J gene: TRBJ2-5
V gene: TRBV5-8
CDR3 protein: CASSFGDDRGTQYF
CDR3 DNA: TGTGCCAGCAGCTTCGGGGATGATCGGGGGACCCAGTACTTC

clone size: -
D gene: -
J gene: TRBJ2-1
V gene: TRBV5-5
CDR3 protein: CASSLGPTHYNEQFF
CDR3 DNA: TGTGCCAGCAGCTTGGGCCCTACTCACTACAATGAGCAGTTCTTC

clone size: -
D gene: -
J gene: TRBJ1-1
V gene: TRBV19
CDR3 protein: CASSTRGRTEAFF
CDR3 DNA: TGTGCCAGTAGTACCCGGGGTCGGACTGAAGCTTTCTTT

clone size: -
D gene: -
J gene: TRBJ2-1
V gene: TRBV10-3
CDR3 protein: CAISEPGGGHEQFF
CDR3 DNA: TGTGCCATCAGTGAGCCGGGAGGGGGCCATGAGCAGTTCTTC

clone size: -
D gene: -
J gene: TRBJ2-5
V gene: TRBV11-3
CDR3 protein: CASSFGASTETQYF
CDR3 DNA: TGTGCCAGCAGCTTCGGGGCTTCGACAGAGACCCAGTACTTC

clone size: -
D gene: TRBD2
J gene: TRBJ2-7
V gene: TRBV5-6
CDR3 protein: CASSTVLAGDLYEQYF
CDR3 DNA: TGTGCCAGCAGCACTGTACTAGCGGGAGACCTCTACGAGCAGTACTTC

clone size: once
D gene: -
J gene: TRBJ1-4
V gene: TRBV5-1
CDR3 protein: CASSSAHSGNEKLFF
CDR3 DNA: TGCGCCAGCAGCTCGGCCCACTCGGGCAATGAAAAACTGTTTTTT

clone size: -
D gene: TRBD1
J gene: TRBJ2-1
V gene: TRBV24-1
CDR3 protein: CATSDLGTGKGDNEQFF
CDR3 DNA: TGTGCCACCAGTGATTTGGGGACAGGAAAAGGGGACAATGAGCAGTTCTTC

clone size: -
D gene: TRBD2
J gene: TRBJ2-3
V gene: TRBV18
CDR3 protein: CASSPILAGGPGTDTQYF
CDR3 DNA: TGTGCCAGCTCACCAATCCTAGCGGGAGGGCCGGGCACAGATACGCAGTATTTT

clone size: once
D gene: TRBD1
J gene: TRBJ2-7
V gene: TRBV7-6
CDR3 protein: CATQGVDYEQYF
CDR3 DNA: TGTGCCACCCAGGGGGTGGACTACGAGCAGTACTTC

clone size: -
D gene: TRBD2
J gene: TRBJ2-1
V gene: TRBV7-6
CDR3 protein: CASSLAASGSFGNEQFF
CDR3 DNA: TGTGCCAGCAGCTTAGCGGCTAGCGGGAGCTTCGGCAATGAGCAGTTCTTC

clone size: -
D gene: TRBD2
J gene: TRBJ2-7
V gene: TRBV20-1
CDR3 protein: CSASPLAGFSHEQYF
CDR3 DNA: TGCAGTGCTAGTCCGCTAGCGGGGTTTTCCCACGAGCAGTACTTC

clone size: -
D gene: -
J gene: TRBJ1-2
V gene: TRBV7-9
CDR3 protein: CASSLAGGGYTF
CDR3 DNA: TGTGCCAGCAGCTTAGCGGGGGGCGGCTACACCTTC

clone size: -
D gene: -
J gene: TRBJ2-3
V gene: TRBV24-1
CDR3 protein: CATQVRRASGTDTQYF
CDR3 DNA: TGTGCCACTCAGGTTCGGAGAGCCTCTGGCACAGATACGCAGTATTTT

clone size: -
D gene: TRBD1
J gene: TRBJ2-7
V gene: TRBV9
CDR3 protein: CASSAAGDRGHEQYF
CDR3 DNA: TGTGCCAGCAGCGCGGCGGGGGACAGGGGGCACGAGCAGTACTTC

clone size: -
D gene: -
J gene: TRBJ1-6
V gene: TRBV5-1
CDR3 protein: CASSRVSGGSPLHF
CDR3 DNA: TGCGCCAGCAGCCGCGTCTCTGGCGGTTCACCCCTCCACTTT

clone size: -
D gene: TRBD1
J gene: TRBJ1-6
V gene: TRBV4-3
CDR3 protein: CASSQDPRGQYDSPLHF
CDR3 DNA: TGCGCCAGCAGCCAAGACCCTAGGGGGCAATATGATTCACCCCTCCACTTT

clone size: -
D gene: -
J gene: TRBJ2-7
V gene: TRBV2
CDR3 protein: CASSRGSLGNEQYF
CDR3 DNA: TGTGCCAGCAGTAGGGGCAGCCTCGGGAACGAGCAGTACTTC

clone size: few
D gene: TRBD1
J gene: TRBJ2-7
V gene: TRBV30
CDR3 protein: CAWSVGDRGYEQYF
CDR3 DNA: TGTGCCTGGAGTGTTGGCGACAGGGGCTACGAGCAGTACTTC